This T cell receptor beta chain was retrieved from a study of a mutant IDH1 vaccine in newly diagnosed glioma. Trimming cost V 6 bases and J 5 bases; bases outside gene matches: 15. The CDR3 consists of 17 residues. Germline CDR1 is KGHSH and CDR2 is LQKENI. As regards this clone: What it binds is not known.

Here immunoSEQ multiplex PCR was the method, and the copy in TCRdb shows in-frame clones only, minus some. The repertoire holds 70,000 or so clones, with around 87% as singletons. Time point noted: week 35, safety follow-up. Every vaccination contained 300 ug of the mutant IDH1 20-mer peptide and was paired with topical imiquimod. The sequencing here drew on PBMCs, taken from a glioma patient whose treatment included an IDH1 peptide vaccine. The clonotype originates from a man aged 25 to 40 with glioma. The chain has TRBV18 and TRBJ2-3, with 9 bases matching TRBD2. CDR3 coding DNA: TGTGCCAGCTCCCCCAGACCCCCAGCGGGGGGCGGAGATACGCAGTATTTT. This sequence encodes CASSPRPPAGGGDTQYF.